What follows describes a single TCR beta chain. These data come from a study of blood T cell repertoires in COVID-19. Overall study context: The United States, Italy and Spain were the sources of the acute and convalescent COVID-19 samples. T cells, B-cell-depleted T cells, or PBMCs provided the cDNA or gDNA that served as material.

Per the original methods: Nucleated cell number was recorded as an estimate derived from reference gene primer amplification. Measured with immunoSEQ multiplex PCR; TCRdb has only the in-frame clones, and not every one. V and J calls and clone size are given by that table; D and trimming were obtained from the DNA. The profile shows 140,000 or so clones, around 91% of them singletons. Sample: peripheral blood. The clonotype comes from a woman aged 60 to 75 with active COVID-19.

The DNA of the CDR3 is TGTGCCAGCAGCTTAGCTCCCTCCAACACCGGGGAGCTGTTTTTT. The encoded protein is CASSLAPSNTGELFF. This chain links TRBV7-6 with TRBJ2-2; D not resolved. V lost 0 bases and J lost 2, with 7 bases in between. The CDR3 extends over 15 amino acids. Germline V gene data show CDR1 as SGHVS and CDR2 as FNYEAQ.